This TCR beta chain was sequenced during a study of control samples from healthy donors and cancer patients (dated by TCRdb to 2018 to 2020). In the germline V gene, CDR1 corresponds to MGHRA and CDR2 to YSYEKL. The CDR3 numbers 14 residues from cysteine through phenylalanine. Here the CDR3 DNA is all that survives: 42 bases in frame from base 1. V was cut back by 3 bases and J by 3 bases, leaving a gap of 12 bases between them. Regarding this clone: Its antigen has not been determined. No base quality information exists; no much larger clone differs at one position.

Library generation was performed with the immunoSEQ multiplex PCR assay. The clones in this table, taken by TCRdb from immuneACCESS, are in-frame only. Not every clone is retained; where verified, under half of the shortfall comes from an unresolved V gene, and the cause of the rest is unknown. Recorded for this sample are some 30,000 clones; about 85% of them occurred a single time. Jointly, the top ten make up approximately 4% of the sample. The sequence joins TRBV4-1 to TRBJ2-7; no D gene is confidently identified. The specimen was formalin-fixed, paraffin-embedded tissue. The TCR comes from a female donor with melanoma. The CDR3 amino acid sequence is: CASSHSLGFYEQYF. The sequence in DNA is TGCGCCAGCAGCCACTCTTTGGGGTTCTACGAGCAGTACTTC.